This T cell receptor beta chain was captured in a study of CD8 T cells in Susac syndrome. TCR beta from blood CD8+ and CD4+ T cells was sequenced. Multiple sclerosis controls were treatment-naive patients with stable or active relapsing-remitting disease. Negative isolation was applied to CD8+ and CD4+ T cells, and FACS enrichment was applied to TEMRA cells. Random hexamers were used to reverse transcribe an amount of 0.5 to 1 ug RNA. The immunoSEQ assay covered 54 Vbeta and 13 Jbeta segments for CDR3. TCRdb re-analysed the immunoSEQ multiplex PCR reads in MiXCR, keeping a single row per CDR3 protein. The repertoire has about 160,000 distinct CDR3 sequences, approximately 93% of them found once; the top ten carry about 0.086%. CDR1 SEHNR and CDR2 FQNEAQ come from the germline V gene (reference sequence). This CDR3 comprises 15 residues. Trimming took off 1 base at V and 8 bases at J, with 17 bases between the two ends.

The rearrangement joins TRBV7-9 to TRBJ1-2; no definite D call. The receptor's source is a human donor with multiple sclerosis. Sequenced: CD4+ T cells from PBMCs. DNA of the CDR3: TGTGCCAGCAGCTTAGGTCAGTCGGGAAGTCCGGGCTACACCTTC. It specifies CASSLGQSGSPGYTF.